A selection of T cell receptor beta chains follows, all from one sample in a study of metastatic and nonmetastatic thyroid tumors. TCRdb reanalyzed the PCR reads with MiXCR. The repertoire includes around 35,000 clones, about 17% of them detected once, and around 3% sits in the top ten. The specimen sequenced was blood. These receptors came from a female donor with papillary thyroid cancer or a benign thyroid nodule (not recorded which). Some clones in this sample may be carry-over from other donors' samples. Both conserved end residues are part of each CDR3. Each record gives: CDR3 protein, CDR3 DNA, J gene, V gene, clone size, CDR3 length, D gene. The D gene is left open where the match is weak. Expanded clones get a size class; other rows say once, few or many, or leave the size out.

CDR3 protein: CASSTGHFYEQYF
CDR3 DNA: TGTGCCAGCAGTACCGGACATTTCTACGAGCAGTACTTC
J gene: TRBJ2-7
V gene: TRBV6-1
clone size: many
CDR3 length: 13
D gene: NA

CDR3 protein: CASSSPRTAYNEQFF
CDR3 DNA: TGTGCCAGCAGCTCCCCTCGGACCGCATACAATGAGCAGTTCTTC
J gene: TRBJ2-1
V gene: TRBV11-2
clone size: many
CDR3 length: 15
D gene: NA

CDR3 protein: CASSLGWGDSYEQYF
CDR3 DNA: TGTGCCAGCAGCTTGGGTTGGGGGGACTCCTACGAGCAGTACTTC
J gene: TRBJ2-7
V gene: TRBV5-6
clone size: many
CDR3 length: 15
D gene: NA

CDR3 protein: CASSLEDGPHEQYF
CDR3 DNA: TGTGCCAGCAGTTTAGAAGACGGGCCCCACGAGCAGTACTTC
J gene: TRBJ2-7
V gene: TRBV6-2/TRBV6-3
clone size: many
CDR3 length: 14
D gene: NA

CDR3 protein: CATSRDVGTGKYNEQFF
CDR3 DNA: TGTGCCACCAGCAGAGATGTTGGGACAGGGAAATACAATGAGCAGTTCTTC
J gene: TRBJ2-1
V gene: TRBV15
clone size: many
CDR3 length: 17
D gene: TRBD1

CDR3 protein: CASSLDRGAFTEAFF
CDR3 DNA: TGTGCCAGCAGCTTAGATAGGGGGGCTTTTACTGAAGCTTTCTTT
J gene: TRBJ1-1
V gene: TRBV11-2
clone size: NA
CDR3 length: 15
D gene: NA

CDR3 protein: CASSVTADKLFF
CDR3 DNA: TGTGCCAGCAGTGTGACAGCTGACAAACTGTTTTTT
J gene: TRBJ1-4
V gene: TRBV28
clone size: few
CDR3 length: 12
D gene: NA

CDR3 protein: CARRGWEGAYEQYF
CDR3 DNA: TGTGCCAGAAGGGGTTGGGAGGGAGCGTACGAGCAGTACTTC
J gene: TRBJ2-7
V gene: TRBV27
clone size: few
CDR3 length: 14
D gene: TRBD2

CDR3 protein: CASSSQGSYNEQFF
CDR3 DNA: TGCGCCAGTTCGTCCCAGGGTTCTTACAATGAGCAGTTCTTC
J gene: TRBJ2-1
V gene: TRBV5-1
clone size: NA
CDR3 length: 14
D gene: NA

CDR3 protein: CASSSTGSTGELFF
CDR3 DNA: TGTGCCAGCAGTTCTACAGGGAGCACCGGGGAGCTGTTTTTT
J gene: TRBJ2-2
V gene: TRBV6-5
clone size: NA
CDR3 length: 14
D gene: NA

CDR3 protein: CASSYSKQGRRKTEAFF
CDR3 DNA: TGTGCCAGCAGTTACTCGAAACAGGGAAGAAGGAAAACTGAAGCTTTCTTT
J gene: TRBJ1-1
V gene: TRBV6-5
clone size: many
CDR3 length: 17
D gene: NA

CDR3 protein: CASSLNANQPQHF
CDR3 DNA: TGTGCCAGCAGCTTGAACGCCAATCAGCCCCAGCATTTT
J gene: TRBJ1-5
V gene: TRBV7-8
clone size: many
CDR3 length: 13
D gene: NA

CDR3 protein: CSATTGSGQPQHF
CDR3 DNA: TGCAGTGCCACCACAGGGTCGGGGCAGCCCCAGCATTTT
J gene: TRBJ1-5
V gene: TRBV20-1
clone size: many
CDR3 length: 13
D gene: NA

CDR3 protein: CASSQGGYSTDTQYF
CDR3 DNA: TGCGCCAGCAGCCAAGGCGGATATAGCACAGATACGCAGTATTTT
J gene: TRBJ2-3
V gene: TRBV4-3
clone size: NA
CDR3 length: 15
D gene: NA

CDR3 protein: CASISRLADAYEQYF
CDR3 DNA: TGTGCCAGCATCTCCCGACTAGCGGATGCCTACGAGCAGTACTTC
J gene: TRBJ2-7
V gene: TRBV13
clone size: NA
CDR3 length: 15
D gene: TRBD2

CDR3 protein: CASSPLGGEDTQYF
CDR3 DNA: TGTGCCAGCAGTCCTCTCGGGGGAGAGGATACGCAGTATTTT
J gene: TRBJ2-3
V gene: TRBV6-4
clone size: many
CDR3 length: 14
D gene: NA

CDR3 protein: CASSPPGQGSIGIYF
CDR3 DNA: TGTGCCAGTAGTCCCCCGGGACAGGGAAGCATTGGCATATATTTT
J gene: TRBJ1-3
V gene: TRBV19
clone size: NA
CDR3 length: 15
D gene: TRBD1

CDR3 protein: CASTVDTEAFF
CDR3 DNA: TGTGCCAGCACCGTAGACACTGAAGCTTTCTTT
J gene: TRBJ1-1
V gene: TRBV11-2
clone size: many
CDR3 length: 11
D gene: NA

CDR3 protein: CASSLGRDRDHNEQFF
CDR3 DNA: TGTGCCAGCAGCTTAGGCAGGGACAGGGACCACAATGAGCAGTTCTTC
J gene: TRBJ2-1
V gene: TRBV11-3
clone size: many
CDR3 length: 16
D gene: TRBD1

CDR3 protein: CASSWTGGKETQYF
CDR3 DNA: TGTGCCAGCAGTTGGACAGGGGGGAAAGAGACCCAGTACTTC
J gene: TRBJ2-5
V gene: TRBV5-4
clone size: NA
CDR3 length: 14
D gene: TRBD1

CDR3 protein: CSARMGGQGGRGANVLTF
CDR3 DNA: TGCAGTGCTAGAATGGGCGGACAGGGTGGGAGGGGTGCCAACGTCCTGACTTTC
J gene: TRBJ2-6
V gene: TRBV20-1
clone size: NA
CDR3 length: 18
D gene: NA

CDR3 protein: CASSYGLAGLNTGELFF
CDR3 DNA: TGTGCCAGCAGTTACGGACTAGCGGGATTGAACACCGGGGAGCTGTTTTTT
J gene: TRBJ2-2
V gene: TRBV6-5
clone size: many
CDR3 length: 17
D gene: TRBD2

CDR3 protein: CSAVTGDPAANVLTF
CDR3 DNA: TGCAGTGCTGTTACAGGGGACCCTGCGGCCAACGTCCTGACTTTC
J gene: TRBJ2-6
V gene: TRBV20-1
clone size: NA
CDR3 length: 15
D gene: TRBD1

CDR3 protein: CASSIEGRNAYGYTF
CDR3 DNA: TGTGCCAGTAGTATAGAGGGGAGAAACGCCTATGGCTACACCTTC
J gene: TRBJ1-2
V gene: TRBV19
clone size: medium-sized
CDR3 length: 15
D gene: NA

CDR3 protein: CASSQNRWNEQFF
CDR3 DNA: TGTGCCAGCAGTCAAAACCGTTGGAATGAGCAGTTCTTC
J gene: TRBJ2-1
V gene: TRBV12-3/TRBV12-4
clone size: many
CDR3 length: 13
D gene: NA

CDR3 protein: CAWSLKRVNTEAFF
CDR3 DNA: TGTGCCTGGAGTTTGAAGAGAGTGAACACTGAAGCTTTCTTT
J gene: TRBJ1-1
V gene: TRBV30
clone size: many
CDR3 length: 14
D gene: NA

CDR3 protein: CASIGSGGYEQYF
CDR3 DNA: TGTGCCAGCATCGGGTCAGGCGGCTACGAGCAGTACTTC
J gene: TRBJ2-7
V gene: TRBV28
clone size: many
CDR3 length: 13
D gene: NA

CDR3 protein: CASGSLGGYTF
CDR3 DNA: TGTGCCAGCGGGTCTTTGGGTGGCTACACCTTC
J gene: TRBJ1-2
V gene: TRBV27
clone size: many
CDR3 length: 11
D gene: NA

CDR3 protein: CASSQPAGGLPDTQYF
CDR3 DNA: TGTGCCAGCAGTCAACCAGCGGGAGGGCTGCCAGATACGCAGTATTTT
J gene: TRBJ2-3
V gene: TRBV28
clone size: many
CDR3 length: 16
D gene: TRBD2

CDR3 protein: CASSIAPPTSGSTGELFF
CDR3 DNA: TGTGCCAGTAGTATAGCCCCTCCGACTAGCGGGAGCACCGGGGAGCTGTTTTTT
J gene: TRBJ2-2
V gene: TRBV19
clone size: many
CDR3 length: 18
D gene: TRBD2

CDR3 protein: CASSPGGSSYNEQFF
CDR3 DNA: TGTGCCAGCAGCCCGGGGGGGAGCTCCTACAATGAGCAGTTCTTC
J gene: TRBJ2-1
V gene: TRBV7-3
clone size: many
CDR3 length: 15
D gene: TRBD2

CDR3 protein: CASSEAQGPGYGYTF
CDR3 DNA: TGTGCCAGCAGTGAAGCGCAAGGGCCCGGCTATGGCTACACCTTC
J gene: TRBJ1-2
V gene: TRBV6-1
clone size: NA
CDR3 length: 15
D gene: NA

CDR3 protein: CASSEERAGGSPLHF
CDR3 DNA: TGTGCCAGCAGTGAAGAGCGAGCAGGGGGTTCACCCCTCCACTTT
J gene: TRBJ1-6
V gene: TRBV2
clone size: many
CDR3 length: 15
D gene: TRBD1

CDR3 protein: CASSLGAGMWAEAFF
CDR3 DNA: TGTGCCAGCAGCTTAGGAGCAGGGATGTGGGCTGAAGCTTTCTTT
J gene: TRBJ1-1
V gene: TRBV11-2
clone size: medium-sized
CDR3 length: 15
D gene: NA

CDR3 protein: CASSARPGTDTQYF
CDR3 DNA: TGTGCCAGCAGTGCGCGACCAGGGACAGATACGCAGTATTTT
J gene: TRBJ2-3
V gene: TRBV25-1
clone size: many
CDR3 length: 14
D gene: NA

CDR3 protein: CASIPRDWTGELFF
CDR3 DNA: TGTGCCAGCATACCCCGCGACTGGACCGGGGAGCTGTTTTTT
J gene: TRBJ2-2
V gene: TRBV6-2/TRBV6-3
clone size: few
CDR3 length: 14
D gene: NA

CDR3 protein: CSAPNPGTSGSVYEQYF
CDR3 DNA: TGCAGTGCTCCAAATCCCGGGACTAGCGGGAGTGTCTACGAGCAGTACTTC
J gene: TRBJ2-7
V gene: TRBV20-1
clone size: NA
CDR3 length: 17
D gene: TRBD2

CDR3 protein: CASSSTGATFEDEQYF
CDR3 DNA: TGTGCCAGCAGCTCTACGGGAGCGACCTTTGAGGACGAGCAGTACTTC
J gene: TRBJ2-7
V gene: TRBV7-8
clone size: many
CDR3 length: 16
D gene: NA

CDR3 protein: CASSPRQGQDTQYF
CDR3 DNA: TGTGCCAGCAGCCCGAGACAGGGACAAGATACCCAGTACTTC
J gene: TRBJ2-5
V gene: TRBV11-2
clone size: NA
CDR3 length: 14
D gene: TRBD1

CDR3 protein: CASSRNGVEQYF
CDR3 DNA: TGTGCCAGCAGCCGCAACGGGGTCGAGCAGTACTTC
J gene: TRBJ2-7
V gene: TRBV7-2
clone size: medium-sized
CDR3 length: 12
D gene: NA

CDR3 protein: CSVAGTSGSIQETQYF
CDR3 DNA: TGCAGTGTCGCCGGTACTAGTGGGAGTATTCAAGAGACCCAGTACTTC
J gene: TRBJ2-5
V gene: TRBV20-1
clone size: NA
CDR3 length: 16
D gene: NA

CDR3 protein: CASSIAGGWEEQFF
CDR3 DNA: TGTGCCAGTAGTATAGCAGGGGGATGGGAAGAGCAGTTCTTC
J gene: TRBJ2-1
V gene: TRBV19
clone size: many
CDR3 length: 14
D gene: TRBD1

CDR3 protein: CASSLGQGETQYF
CDR3 DNA: TGTGCCAGCAGCCTAGGACAGGGGGAGACCCAGTACTTC
J gene: TRBJ2-5
V gene: TRBV7-3
clone size: many
CDR3 length: 13
D gene: TRBD1

CDR3 protein: CATSGTSMDEQFF
CDR3 DNA: TGTGCCACCAGCGGAACTAGCATGGATGAGCAGTTCTTC
J gene: TRBJ2-1
V gene: TRBV15
clone size: many
CDR3 length: 13
D gene: NA

CDR3 protein: CASSLGVPQAKLFF
CDR3 DNA: TGTGCCAGCAGCTTGGGGGTCCCTCAGGCAAAACTGTTTTTT
J gene: TRBJ1-4
V gene: TRBV7-2
clone size: NA
CDR3 length: 14
D gene: NA

CDR3 protein: CSAPEREDTDTQYF
CDR3 DNA: TGCAGTGCTCCAGAGCGGGAGGACACAGATACGCAGTATTTT
J gene: TRBJ2-3
V gene: TRBV20-1
clone size: NA
CDR3 length: 14
D gene: TRBD2

CDR3 protein: CASSYFLTSGRDTQYF
CDR3 DNA: TGTGCCAGCAGTTACTTCCTTACTAGCGGGAGAGATACGCAGTATTTT
J gene: TRBJ2-3
V gene: TRBV6-2/TRBV6-3
clone size: few
CDR3 length: 16
D gene: TRBD2

CDR3 protein: CASTPWRGAVWELFF
CDR3 DNA: TGTGCCAGCACTCCCTGGCGGGGGGCCGTCTGGGAGCTGTTTTTT
J gene: TRBJ2-2
V gene: TRBV6-1
clone size: few
CDR3 length: 15
D gene: TRBD2